The text below deals with one TCR beta chain. The antigen this receptor binds is unknown. Since a much larger clone is just one base distant, this may be a read error. Here the CDR3 omits its conserved ending phenylalanine or tryptophan, so a read error is the likely source. The data are from a study of tumor and adjacent non-tumor tissue in lung cancer listed by TCRdb under 2018. Concerning the study at large: By cancer type, the cohort comprised eleven to twelve adenocarcinoma patients, 2 squamous cell carcinoma patients and 1 small cell lung cancer patient. Using bulk TCRbeta repertoires from 15 lung cancer patients, the study set lung tumor tissue side by side with matched distant non-tumor lung tissue. For each patient, one tumor sample and one normal lung sample were taken, giving a few dozen paired specimens that underwent TCRbeta CDR3 sequencing. Among the approximately 15 patients, ages ranged from roughly 30 to 85 years, 10 were men and 5 were women, and disease was TNM stage I to III. Sequencing generated a total of approximately 130,000,000 productive TCRbeta reads, averaging around 4.3 million reads per sample.

The library was made by multiplex PCR. The instrument was an Illumina HiSeq 2500. TCRbeta libraries were constructed through three rounds of nested PCR with primers (Table S4) according to protocols modified from ARM-PCR. Before sequencing, PCR products of 200-500 bp were excised from the gel and purified with the QIAquick gel extraction kit. In the paper's pipeline: Trimmomatic was used to clean the reads, FLASH was used to merge the reads into complete CDR3 sequences, and MiTCR was used to assign the reads to V(D)J germline segments. Clonal diversity was calculated as the inverse Simpson's index using VDJtools. Productive reads were defined as in-frame sequences without a premature stop codon. TCRdb reprocessed the public reads (quality trimming at Q25 with fastp, clone calling with MiXCR) and kept in-frame beta chains. Records with the same CDR3 protein are collapsed into one entry carrying the most frequent genes and DNA. Clone size and V and J calls follow TCRdb, not the original study. The sample contains 200,000 to 250,000 distinct CDR3 sequences, around 70% of them found a single time. About 25% of the sample is taken by the ten largest.

The paper's findings and limits, for the study overall: Only around 16 patients were in the cohort, and the authors stated that larger samples and more detailed clinical data are needed. A significantly larger cumulative share of the repertoire was made up by the top 100 clones in normal lung than in tumor tissue. TCR diversity was significantly higher in younger patients, and higher tumor TCR diversity was associated with shorter overall and disease-free survival. Because peripheral blood was not sequenced, blood TCRbeta repertoires in the lung cancer patients of the study were not examined. TCR diversity (inverse Simpson) was significantly higher in tumor than in normal lung tissue (roughly 430 vs 170, P = 0.0075, Mann-Whitney U test). The methods do not name the sequencing platform or mention unique molecular identifiers.

RNA was isolated from bulk unsorted tissue, and RNA quality was assessed with a NanoDrop ND-1000 and an Agilent 2100. The donors were newly diagnosed lung cancer patients admitted for thoracic surgery in China from August to November 2014 who had not received prior chemotherapy. The study excluded patients who had received radiotherapy or chemotherapy before or who had another cancer at the same time. Pieces of surgical tissue measuring roughly 1-2.1 cm3 were kept in RNAlater solution and held at -80 degrees C until needed. The receptor was derived from a man aged 55 to 70 with non-small cell lung cancer. The sample was lung tumor tissue.

CDR3 loop: CASSYSGTGPNTQYL. The DNA sequence is given as TGTGCCAGCAGTTACTCGGGGACAGGGCCCAATACGCAGTATTTG. The rearranged chain carries TRBV6-5 and TRBJ2-3; 9 middle bases align to TRBD1. V has 0 bases trimmed and J has 7 bases trimmed; junction bases matching no gene number 5. Termini included, the CDR3 measures 15 amino acids. Kept here is only the CDR3 DNA, which spans 45 bases and is read in frame from base 1. CDR1 and CDR2 (MNHEY, SVGAGI) derive from the germline V gene.